This is a list of T cell receptor beta chains from one sample in a study of identifying expanded T cells in peripheral blood. Sequencing used immunoSEQ multiplex PCR; TCRdb keeps in-frame clones, though not all of them. The sample records about 85,000 clones, 89% being singletons. Sample: blood. These receptors were obtained from a person aged 18 to 69 in good health. Both conserved end residues are part of each CDR3. A D gene is named only where the DNA matches it firmly. Part of the rows lack a size; the others show once, few, many or a class for expanded clones.

size	V	D	J	CDR3	DNA
NA	TRBV5-6	NA	TRBJ2-7	CASSSGRWEQYF	TGTGCCAGCAGCTCCGGACGGTGGGAGCAGTACTTC
NA	TRBV5-5	NA	TRBJ2-7	CASSLAVTGPYEQYF	TGTGCCAGCAGCTTGGCGGTGACAGGCCCTTACGAGCAGTACTTC
NA	TRBV6-6	NA	TRBJ2-7	CASSFHRVIDEQYF	TGTGCCAGCAGTTTTCATCGCGTTATAGACGAGCAGTACTTC
NA	TRBV5-8	NA	TRBJ2-3	CASSLVGGYTDTQYF	TGTGCCAGCAGCTTGGTAGGCGGGTACACAGATACGCAGTATTTT
NA	TRBV11-2	NA	TRBJ2-2	CASSLRDARTGELFF	TGTGCCAGCAGCTTAAGGGATGCGAGAACCGGGGAGCTGTTTTTT
NA	TRBV7-2	NA	TRBJ1-4	CASSFSNEKLFF	TGTGCCAGCAGCTTCAGTAATGAAAAACTGTTTTTT
NA	TRBV5-1	NA	TRBJ1-3	CASSLPGSGNTIYF	TGCGCCAGCAGCCTGCCGGGCTCTGGAAACACCATATATTTT
NA	TRBV12-2	NA	TRBJ2-7	CASRSRQLAGGMYEQYF	TGTGCAAGTCGCTCTAGACAACTAGCGGGAGGTATGTACGAGCAGTACTTC
NA	TRBV6-6	TRBD1	TRBJ2-5	CASRVKGTAQETQYF	TGTGCCAGCCGTGTTAAAGGGACAGCACAAGAGACCCAGTACTTC
NA	TRBV19	NA	TRBJ2-1	CASSISWLYNEQFF	TGTGCCAGTAGTATAAGTTGGCTCTACAATGAGCAGTTCTTC
NA	TRBV14	NA	TRBJ2-7	CASSQVSYEQYF	TGTGCCAGCAGCCAAGTTTCGTACGAGCAGTACTTC
NA	TRBV18	NA	TRBJ2-2	CASSPSAVPANTGELFF	TGTGCCAGCTCACCCTCGGCCGTACCCGCGAACACCGGGGAGCTGTTTTTT
NA	TRBV7-3	NA	TRBJ2-7	CASSLTGHEQYF	TGTGCCAGCAGCTTAACGGGCCACGAGCAGTACTTC
NA	TRBV11-2	TRBD1	TRBJ2-5	CASSPRTGQETQYF	TGTGCCAGCAGCCCCAGGACAGGGCAAGAGACCCAGTACTTC
NA	TRBV19	NA	TRBJ2-5	CASSRGLQETQYF	TGTGCCAGTAGCAGGGGACTGCAAGAGACCCAGTACTTC
NA	TRBV19	NA	TRBJ1-1	CASMPRAGSEAFF	TGTGCCAGTATGCCCCGGGCGGGCTCTGAAGCTTTCTTT
NA	TRBV19	TRBD2	TRBJ2-7	CASSTPSGSEQYF	TGTGCCAGTAGCACCCCGAGCGGGAGCGAGCAGTACTTC
NA	TRBV7-2	TRBD1	TRBJ1-1	CASSLAAGDRGREAFF	TGTGCCAGCAGCTTAGCCGCGGGGGACAGGGGGCGTGAAGCTTTCTTT
NA	TRBV7-8	NA	TRBJ2-1	CASSLLWGSDEQFF	TGTGCCAGCAGCTTACTGTGGGGGTCGGATGAGCAGTTCTTC
NA	TRBV27	NA	TRBJ2-1	CASSLFLDGVLGKNNEQFF	TGTGCCAGCAGTTTATTCCTCGATGGGGTACTAGGTAAAAACAATGAGCAGTTCTTC
NA	TRBV28	TRBD1	TRBJ2-5	CASSILQGARETQYF	TGTGCCAGCAGTATACTCCAGGGGGCGCGAGAGACCCAGTACTTC
NA	TRBV2	NA	TRBJ1-2	CASSARDTGYGYTF	TGTGCCAGCAGTGCCCGGGACACTGGGTATGGCTACACCTTC
NA	TRBV27	TRBD2	TRBJ2-5	CASSSLLAGGWETQYF	TGTGCCAGCAGTTCGCTCCTAGCGGGAGGATGGGAGACCCAGTACTTC
NA	TRBV9	TRBD2	TRBJ2-7	CASSVATGGEQYF	TGTGCCAGCAGCGTAGCTACGGGAGGAGAGCAGTACTTC
NA	TRBV14	NA	TRBJ1-2	CASSQLDEEDGYTF	TGTGCCAGCAGCCAATTGGACGAGGAGGATGGCTACACCTTC
NA	TRBV6-5	TRBD2	TRBJ2-1	CASRGLAGENEQFF	TGTGCCAGCAGAGGACTAGCGGGAGAGAATGAGCAGTTCTTC
NA	TRBV19	NA	TRBJ2-1	CATQWRGGGSDEQFF	TGTGCCACTCAGTGGAGGGGAGGGGGTTCTGATGAGCAGTTCTTC
NA	TRBV7-2	TRBD2	TRBJ2-7	CASSPEAGGPYEQYF	TGTGCCAGCAGCCCAGAGGCGGGAGGGCCCTACGAGCAGTACTTC
NA	TRBV19	NA	TRBJ2-7	CASSIVWTAYEQYF	TGTGCCAGTAGTATTGTTTGGACAGCCTACGAGCAGTACTTC
NA	TRBV18	NA	TRBJ1-2	CASSPEALYGYTF	TGTGCCAGCTCACCAGAGGCGCTCTATGGCTACACCTTC
NA	TRBV4-3	TRBD1	TRBJ2-5	CASSQLQGGETQYF	TGCGCCAGCAGCCAATTACAGGGGGGAGAGACCCAGTACTTC
once	TRBV29-1	NA	TRBJ2-7	CSVGGRDSIYEQYF	TGCAGCGTGGGAGGTCGGGACAGCATCTACGAGCAGTACTTC
NA	TRBV5-4	TRBD2	TRBJ2-3	CASSGSGGSTDTQYF	TGTGCCAGCAGCGGTAGCGGGGGGAGCACAGATACGCAGTATTTT
NA	TRBV6-5	NA	TRBJ1-3	CASREGSGNTIYF	TGTGCCAGCAGGGAGGGGTCCGGAAACACCATATATTTT
NA	TRBV19	TRBD2	TRBJ2-3	CASSVTSGYTDTQYF	TGTGCCAGTAGTGTGACTAGCGGGTACACAGATACGCAGTATTTT
NA	TRBV27	NA	TRBJ2-2	CASSPKVRFF	TGTGCCAGCAGTCCAAAGGTGAGGTTTTTT
NA	TRBV6-5	NA	TRBJ2-5	CASSYSRWQETQYF	TGTGCCAGCAGTTACTCGCGGTGGCAAGAGACCCAGTACTTC
NA	TRBV21-1	NA	TRBJ2-7	CASTQAAERTGEQYF	TGTGCCAGCACTCAGGCGGCGGAACGTACGGGAGAGCAGTACTTC
NA	TRBV18	TRBD1	TRBJ1-2	CASSPGQGRMIGYTF	TGTGCCAGCTCACCAGGACAGGGACGGATGATCGGCTACACCTTC
NA	TRBV11-2	TRBD1	TRBJ1-1	CASSFQGGDTEAFF	TGTGCCAGCAGCTTCCAGGGGGGAGACACTGAAGCTTTCTTT
NA	TRBV5-5	NA	TRBJ2-2	CASSKGTGELFF	TGTGCCAGCAGTAAGGGCACCGGGGAGCTGTTTTTT
NA	TRBV6-1	NA	TRBJ2-3	CASSEENRGRGLDTQYF	TGTGCCAGCAGTGAAGAGAATAGGGGTCGTGGTCTGGATACGCAGTATTTT
once	TRBV4-2	NA	TRBJ2-1	CASSQVLGDEQFF	TGTGCCAGCAGCCAAGTGCTAGGCGATGAGCAGTTCTTC
NA	TRBV6-5	NA	TRBJ2-3	CASSYHSTDTQYF	TGTGCCAGCAGTTACCACAGCACAGATACGCAGTATTTT
once	TRBV12-5	NA	TRBJ2-7	CASGLVGYHEQYF	TGTGCTAGTGGTTTGGTGGGGTACCACGAGCAGTACTTC
NA	TRBV2	NA	TRBJ1-5	CASRAKTGLAQPQHF	TGTGCCAGCAGAGCTAAGACAGGTTTGGCTCAGCCCCAGCATTTT
NA	TRBV18	TRBD1	TRBJ1-4	CASSPMTGTNEKLFF	TGTGCCAGCTCACCGATGACAGGGACTAATGAAAAACTGTTTTTT
few	TRBV27	NA	TRBJ1-5	CASSLSWPGRNNQPQHF	TGTGCCAGCAGTTTATCGTGGCCAGGGCGTAACAATCAGCCCCAGCATTTT
NA	TRBV6-5	NA	TRBJ2-7	CASSYVRGSYEQYF	TGTGCCAGCAGTTACGTCAGGGGTTCCTACGAGCAGTACTTC
NA	TRBV28	NA	TRBJ1-5	CASSENPGGTHQPQHF	TGTGCCAGCAGTGAAAACCCCGGGGGGACGCATCAGCCCCAGCATTTT